A selection of T cell receptor beta chains follows, all from one sample in a study of control samples from healthy donors and cancer patients. The method was immunoSEQ multiplex PCR; TCRdb's version includes in-frame clones alone and lacks a portion of them. The sample yields about 120,000 clones, around nine tenths seen once. Sequences were obtained from blood. All receptors derive from a young man in good health. CDR3s include the opening cysteine and the closing phenylalanine or tryptophan. D genes are given only for firm matches. Part of the rows lack a size; the others show once, few, many or a class for expanded clones.

J gene,D gene,V gene,clone size,CDR3 protein,CDR3 DNA
TRBJ1-2,.,TRBV5-1,.,CASSLRTANYGYTF,TGCGCCAGCAGCCTCCGGACTGCGAACTATGGCTACACCTTC
TRBJ1-1,.,TRBV10-3,once,CATGRLNTEAFF,TGTGCCACCGGCCGACTGAACACTGAAGCTTTCTTT
TRBJ2-5,.,TRBV19,.,CASSIEKGKETQYF,TGTGCCAGTAGTATAGAAAAAGGAAAAGAGACCCAGTACTTC
TRBJ1-3,.,TRBV2,.,CASSTGPSGNTIYF,TGTGCCAGCAGTACCGGACCCTCTGGAAACACCATATATTTT
TRBJ1-5,.,TRBV10-3,.,CAISDRGDQPQHF,TGTGCCATCAGTGATAGGGGGGATCAGCCCCAGCATTTT
TRBJ2-1,TRBD1,TRBV24-1,once,CATSPGQANNEQFF,TGTGCCACCTCCCCGGGACAGGCGAACAATGAGCAGTTCTTC
TRBJ1-2,.,TRBV18,.,CASSRPGPRNYGYTF,TGTGCCAGCTCACGACCGGGACCGAGAAACTATGGCTACACCTTC
TRBJ1-1,.,TRBV6-6,.,CASSPQGITEAFF,TGTGCCAGCAGCCCACAGGGAATCACTGAAGCTTTCTTT
TRBJ2-7,.,TRBV18,.,CASSPQDTYEQYF,TGTGCCAGCTCACCACAGGACACTTACGAGCAGTACTTC
TRBJ2-2,TRBD1,TRBV7-6,.,CASSPGGGPSYTGELFF,TGTGCCAGCAGCCCAGGGGGCGGGCCATCTTACACCGGGGAGCTGTTTTTT
TRBJ2-1,TRBD2,TRBV25-1,.,CASSEGGASGEEQFF,TGTGCCAGCAGTGAAGGGGGGGCTAGCGGGGAAGAGCAGTTCTTC
TRBJ2-3,.,TRBV25-1,.,CASTPRDGGPSTDTQYF,TGTGCCAGCACTCCTCGGGACGGGGGCCCCAGCACAGATACGCAGTATTTT
TRBJ2-1,.,TRBV24-1,once,CATGSRGAVNEQFF,TGTGCCACTGGTAGCAGGGGGGCCGTCAATGAGCAGTTCTTC
TRBJ1-5,.,TRBV6-1,.,CASSEGPGVGQPQHF,TGTGCCAGCAGTGAAGGGCCAGGGGTTGGACAGCCCCAGCATTTT
TRBJ2-7,TRBD1,TRBV5-1,.,CASSPGTGGYEQYF,TGCGCCAGCAGCCCCGGGACAGGGGGCTACGAGCAGTACTTC
TRBJ1-2,.,TRBV6-5,.,CASGQNFYGYTF,TGTGCCAGCGGGCAGAACTTCTATGGCTACACCTTC
TRBJ1-5,.,TRBV5-1,.,CASSLGQAGNQPQHF,TGCGCCAGCAGCTTGGGGCAGGCAGGCAATCAGCCCCAGCATTTT
TRBJ1-4,.,TRBV4-1,few,CASSPGSKLFF,TGCGCCAGCAGCCCTGGCTCTAAACTGTTTTTT
TRBJ1-6,.,TRBV27,.,CASSSPGNSPLHF,TGTGCCAGCAGTTCGCCGGGGAATTCACCCCTCCACTTT
TRBJ2-3,.,TRBV19,.,CASSIREGTDTQYF,TGTGCCAGTAGTATACGAGAGGGCACAGATACGCAGTATTTT
TRBJ1-2,.,TRBV30,.,CAWSVGGPYGYTF,TGTGCCTGGAGTGTCGGGGGTCCCTATGGCTACACCTTC
TRBJ1-2,.,TRBV5-8,once,CASSFPRTGYTF,TGTGCCAGCAGCTTTCCGAGAACAGGCTACACCTTC
TRBJ2-1,TRBD2,TRBV5-1,once,CASTQLAGVRNEQFF,TGCGCCAGCACTCAACTAGCGGGGGTTCGGAATGAGCAGTTCTTC
TRBJ1-1,.,TRBV10-2,.,CASSERVRNTEAFF,TGCGCCAGCAGTGAGAGGGTGCGGAACACTGAAGCTTTCTTT
TRBJ1-1,.,TRBV29-1,few,CSVADPEAFF,TGCAGCGTCGCTGACCCTGAAGCTTTCTTT
TRBJ2-2,.,TRBV7-9,.,CASSLGTVTGELFF,TGTGCCAGCAGCTTAGGGACAGTCACCGGGGAGCTGTTTTTT
TRBJ2-5,.,TRBV30,.,CAWSIPGTFGETQYF,TGTGCCTGGAGTATTCCCGGGACTTTCGGAGAGACCCAGTACTTC
TRBJ1-5,.,TRBV24-1,once,CATRAGEYQPQHF,TGTGCCACCAGAGCAGGGGAGTACCAGCCCCAGCATTTT
TRBJ1-4,.,TRBV30,.,CAWSVQGMGREKLFF,TGTGCCTGGAGTGTTCAGGGGATGGGTCGTGAAAAACTGTTTTTT
TRBJ2-7,.,TRBV29-1,.,CSVSGTSSSYEQYF,TGCAGCGTCTCCGGGACATCAAGTTCCTACGAGCAGTACTTC
TRBJ1-5,.,TRBV5-5,.,CASSLAHISNQPQHF,TGTGCCAGCAGCTTGGCACATATTAGCAATCAGCCCCAGCATTTT
TRBJ1-6,.,TRBV30,.,CAWMEGNGSPLHF,TGTGCCTGGATGGAGGGAAACGGTTCACCCCTCCACTTT
TRBJ2-5,TRBD2,TRBV14,.,CASRSSGGAYGTQYF,TGTGCCAGCCGATCGAGCGGGGGGGCGTATGGGACCCAGTACTTC